A selection of T cell receptor beta chains follows, all from one sample in a study of cytotoxic CD8 clonotypes in ibrutinib-treated CLL. Libraries were prepared by immunoSEQ multiplex PCR; TCRdb keeps only in-frame clonotypes and omits some of them. The sample carries 140,000 or so clones, about four fifths recorded once. The specimen comprised PBMCs, sampled after 12 months of ibrutinib treatment. The receptor set was obtained from a human donor with chronic lymphocytic leukemia. CDR3s include the opening cysteine and the closing phenylalanine or tryptophan. A D gene is named only where the DNA matches it firmly. Expanded clones get a size class; other rows say once, few or many, or leave the size out.

V gene	clone size	J gene	D gene	CDR3 protein	CDR3 DNA
TRBV6-6	-	TRBJ1-2	TRBD1	CASSYDIHRGQYGYTF	TGTGCCAGCAGTTACGACATACACAGGGGGCAATATGGCTACACCTTC
TRBV11-2	-	TRBJ2-5	-	CASSWTLGPQETQYF	TGTGCCAGCAGCTGGACACTAGGTCCCCAAGAGACCCAGTACTTC
TRBV25-1	-	TRBJ2-1	-	CASSDGNEQFF	TGTGCCAGCAGTGACGGTAATGAGCAGTTCTTC
TRBV18	-	TRBJ2-3	-	CASSPIGGGETDTQYF	TGTGCCAGCTCACCAATTGGAGGGGGGGAGACAGATACGCAGTATTTT
TRBV15	-	TRBJ2-7	-	CATSRPLPGAGYEQYF	TGTGCCACCAGCAGACCTCTCCCGGGGGCGGGCTACGAGCAGTACTTC
TRBV9	-	TRBJ1-4	TRBD1	CASSVAPGQANEKLFF	TGTGCCAGCAGCGTAGCTCCGGGACAGGCTAATGAAAAACTGTTTTTT
TRBV28	-	TRBJ2-7	TRBD1	CASRESQGAFYEQYF	TGTGCCAGCAGAGAATCACAGGGGGCGTTCTACGAGCAGTACTTC
TRBV7-3	-	TRBJ1-2	TRBD1	CASSDSTGVNVGYTF	TGTGCCAGCAGCGACTCGACAGGGGTCAACGTTGGCTACACCTTC
TRBV5-6	-	TRBJ1-4	TRBD1	CASSFAPGQGEKLFF	TGTGCCAGCAGCTTCGCACCGGGACAGGGTGAAAAACTGTTTTTT
TRBV5-1	-	TRBJ2-1	-	CASSPGKVSNYNEQFF	TGCGCCAGCAGCCCGGGAAAGGTATCTAATTACAATGAGCAGTTCTTC
TRBV7-9	-	TRBJ2-1	TRBD2	CASSTGTINEQFF	TGTGCCAGCAGCACCGGGACTATCAATGAGCAGTTCTTC
TRBV5-5	-	TRBJ2-1	-	CASSLMGGGLNEQFF	TGTGCCAGCAGCTTGATGGGAGGAGGGTTGAATGAGCAGTTCTTC
TRBV18	-	TRBJ2-3	-	CASSPNGPPDTQYF	TGTGCCAGCTCACCAAATGGGCCGCCGGATACGCAGTATTTT
TRBV9	-	TRBJ1-5	-	CASSKGTVSNQPQHF	TGTGCCAGCAGTAAAGGAACGGTAAGCAATCAGCCCCAGCATTTT
TRBV5-1	few	TRBJ2-1	TRBD2	CASSLAPREGGEQFF	TGCGCCAGCAGCTTGGCCCCCCGGGAGGGCGGTGAGCAGTTCTTC
TRBV5-1	-	TRBJ1-1	-	CASSQKTGYGAFF	TGCGCCAGCAGCCAAAAGACAGGATATGGGGCTTTCTTT
TRBV7-9	-	TRBJ2-7	-	CASSNSGYSYEQYF	TGTGCCAGCAGCAACAGCGGTTACTCCTACGAGCAGTACTTC
TRBV28	-	TRBJ2-2	TRBD1	CASTITTGGTGELFF	TGTGCCAGCACCATTACTACAGGGGGAACCGGGGAGCTGTTTTTT